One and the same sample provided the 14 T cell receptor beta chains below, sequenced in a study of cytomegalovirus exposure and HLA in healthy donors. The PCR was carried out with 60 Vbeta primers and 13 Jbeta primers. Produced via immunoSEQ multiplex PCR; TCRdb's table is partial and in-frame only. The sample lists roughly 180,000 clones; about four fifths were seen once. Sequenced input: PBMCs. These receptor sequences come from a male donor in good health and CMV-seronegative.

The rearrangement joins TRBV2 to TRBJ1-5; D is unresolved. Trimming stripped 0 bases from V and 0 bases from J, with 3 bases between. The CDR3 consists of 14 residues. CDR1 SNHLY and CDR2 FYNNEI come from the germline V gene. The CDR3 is CASSEAYSNQPQHF. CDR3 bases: TGTGCCAGCAGTGAAGCGTATAGCAATCAGCCCCAGCATTTT.

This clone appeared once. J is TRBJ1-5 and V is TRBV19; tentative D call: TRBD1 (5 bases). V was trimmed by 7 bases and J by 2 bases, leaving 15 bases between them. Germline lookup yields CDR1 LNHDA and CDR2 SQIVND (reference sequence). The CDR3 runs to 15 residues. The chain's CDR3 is CASTRDSYGNQPQHF. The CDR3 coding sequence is TGTGCCAGTACCCGTGACAGCTACGGCAATCAGCCCCAGCATTTT.

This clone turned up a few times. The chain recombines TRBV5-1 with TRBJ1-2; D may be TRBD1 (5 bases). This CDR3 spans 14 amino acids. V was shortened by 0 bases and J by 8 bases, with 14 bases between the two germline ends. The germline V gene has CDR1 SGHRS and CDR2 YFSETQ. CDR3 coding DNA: TGCGCCAGCAGCTTGGGTACCTACCAGGGAGGCTACACCTTC. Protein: CASSLGTYQGGYTF.

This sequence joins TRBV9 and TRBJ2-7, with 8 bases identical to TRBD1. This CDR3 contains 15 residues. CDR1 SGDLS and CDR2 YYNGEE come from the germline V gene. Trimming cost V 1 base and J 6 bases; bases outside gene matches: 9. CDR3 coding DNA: TGTGCCAGCAGCGTAACCGGACAGGGAATGGTCGAGCAGTACTTC. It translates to CASSVTGQGMVEQYF.

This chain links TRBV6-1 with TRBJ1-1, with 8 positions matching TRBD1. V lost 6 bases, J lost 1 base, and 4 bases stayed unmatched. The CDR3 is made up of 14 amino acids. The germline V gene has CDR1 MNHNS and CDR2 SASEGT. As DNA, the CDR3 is TGTGCCAGCAGCGAGACAGGGGAGAACACTGAAGCTTTCTTT. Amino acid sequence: CASSETGENTEAFF.

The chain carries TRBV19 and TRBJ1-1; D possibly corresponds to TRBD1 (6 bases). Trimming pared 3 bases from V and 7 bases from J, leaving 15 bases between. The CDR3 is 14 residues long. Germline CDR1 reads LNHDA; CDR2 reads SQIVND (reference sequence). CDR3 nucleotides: TGTGCCAGTAGTATCAGAACAGGGATGGGTGAAGCTTTCTTT. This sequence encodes CASSIRTGMGEAFF.

CDR3 sequence (DNA): TGTGCCAGCTCACTCGGGACAGAACAAGAGACCCAGTACTTC. Its translation: CASSLGTEQETQYF. The chain employs TRBV18 and TRBJ2-5; 7 bases map to TRBD1. Germline V gene lookup returns CDR1 KGHSH and CDR2 LQKENI. This CDR3 is built from 14 residues. Trimming took 4 bases from V and 2 from J; bases not matched to a gene: 4.

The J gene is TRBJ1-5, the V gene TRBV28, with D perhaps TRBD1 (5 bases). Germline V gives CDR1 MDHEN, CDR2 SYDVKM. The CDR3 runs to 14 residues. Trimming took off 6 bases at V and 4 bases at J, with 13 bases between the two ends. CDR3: CASSRGGWNQPQHF. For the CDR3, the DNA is TGTGCCAGCAGCCGGGGGGGGTGGAATCAGCCCCAGCATTTT.

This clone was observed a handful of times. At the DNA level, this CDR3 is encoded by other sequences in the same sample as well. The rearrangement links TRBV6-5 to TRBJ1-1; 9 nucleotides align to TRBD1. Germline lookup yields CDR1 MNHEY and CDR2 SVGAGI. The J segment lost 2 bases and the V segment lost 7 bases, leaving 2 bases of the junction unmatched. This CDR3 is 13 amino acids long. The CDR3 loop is CASNRGLNTEAFF. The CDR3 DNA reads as TGTGCCAGCAACAGGGGGCTAAACACTGAAGCTTTCTTT.

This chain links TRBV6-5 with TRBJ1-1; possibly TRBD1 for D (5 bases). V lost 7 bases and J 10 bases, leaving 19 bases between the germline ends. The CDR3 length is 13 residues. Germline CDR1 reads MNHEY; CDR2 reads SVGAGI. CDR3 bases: TGTGCCAGCACTCAGAGCTGGCAGGGCGTAGCTTTCTTT. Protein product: CASTQSWQGVAFF.

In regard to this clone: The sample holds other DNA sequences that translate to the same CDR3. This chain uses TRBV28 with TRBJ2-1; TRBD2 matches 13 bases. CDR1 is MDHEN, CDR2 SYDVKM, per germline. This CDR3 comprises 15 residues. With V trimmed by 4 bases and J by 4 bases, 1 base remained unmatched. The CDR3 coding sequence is TGTGCCAGCAGTTCGGGACTAGCGGGGTACAATGAGCAGTTCTTC. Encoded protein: CASSSGLAGYNEQFF. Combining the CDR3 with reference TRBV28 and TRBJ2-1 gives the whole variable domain DVKVTQSSRYLVKRTGEKVFLECVQDMDHENMFWYRQDPGLGLRLIYFSYDVKMKEKGDIPEGYSVSREKKERFSLILESASTNQTSMYLCASSSGLAGYNEQFFGPGTRLTVL.

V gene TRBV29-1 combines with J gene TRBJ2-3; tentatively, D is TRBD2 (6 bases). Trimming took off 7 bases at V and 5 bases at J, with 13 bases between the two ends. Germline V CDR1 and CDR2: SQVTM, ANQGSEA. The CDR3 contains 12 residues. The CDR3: CSGVGGIDTQYF. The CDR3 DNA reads TGCAGCGGGGTAGGCGGGATAGATACGCAGTATTTT.

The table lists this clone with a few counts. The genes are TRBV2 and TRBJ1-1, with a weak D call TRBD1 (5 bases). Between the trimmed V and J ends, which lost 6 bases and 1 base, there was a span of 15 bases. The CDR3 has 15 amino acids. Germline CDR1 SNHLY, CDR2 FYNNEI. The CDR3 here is CASRATDTPNTEAFF. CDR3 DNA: TGTGCCAGCAGAGCCACGGACACGCCGAACACTGAAGCTTTCTTT.

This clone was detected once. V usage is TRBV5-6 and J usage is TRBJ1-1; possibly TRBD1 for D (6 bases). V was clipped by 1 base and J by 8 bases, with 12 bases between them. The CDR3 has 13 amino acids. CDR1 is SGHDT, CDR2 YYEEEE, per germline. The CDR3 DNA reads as TGTGCCAGCAGCTTGCGGGGGGCCATGGAAGCTTTCTTT. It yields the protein CASSLRGAMEAFF.